Below are 26 T cell receptor beta chains sequenced from a single sample in a study of human T cells and chemical hapten exposure. Time point reported: healthy volunteer bleed at 6 weeks. Before extraction, the whole blood was not fractionated, and total RNA was taken from it. TCRdb reanalysed the RACE reads using MiXCR and keeps one entry per CDR3 protein. The sample has about 77,000 distinct CDR3 sequences, around 9.3% seen once. Sample: whole blood. These receptors were obtained from a female donor in good health. Some clones in this sample may be carry-over from other donors' samples.

This clonotype came up a few times. The chain joins TRBV5-6 to TRBJ1-5; 8 nucleotides align to TRBD1. The CDR3 is 19 residues long. Trimming took 1 base from V and 0 from J; bases not matched to a gene: 12. The germline V gene encodes CDR1 SGHDT and CDR2 YYEEEE. In DNA, the CDR3 is TGTGCCAGCAGCTTGTGGCACAGGGGGAGCCTATATAGCAATCAGCCCCAGCATTTT. Protein product: CASSLWHRGSLYSNQPQHF.

This clonotype was counted between two and nine times. The chain has TRBV12-5 and TRBJ1-1, with D maybe TRBD1 (5 bases). This CDR3 comprises 14 residues. Germline V gene sequence: CDR1 LGHNT, CDR2 FRNRAP. V lost 1 base and J 0 bases, leaving 6 bases between the germline ends. CDR3 coding DNA: TGTGCTAGTGGTTTGGAGGGACTGAACACTGAAGCTTTCTTT. Its protein product is CASGLEGLNTEAFF.

This clonotype was seen only a few times. V is TRBV2 and J is TRBJ2-3; TRBD2 aligns across 10 bases. V lost 9 bases to trimming and J lost 0 bases; unmatched junction nucleotides: 9. The V gene's germline CDR1 is SNHLY and CDR2 FYNNEI. The CDR3 runs 16 residues. CDR3 DNA sequence: TGTGCCAGGAGATGGACTAGCGGCAAGAGCACAGATACGCAGTATTTT. It is translated as CARRWTSGKSTDTQYF. Filled out from reference TRBV2 and TRBJ2-3, the complete variable domain reads EPEVTQTPSHQVTQMGQEVILRCVPISNHLYFYWYRQILGQKVEFLVSFYNNEISEKSEIFDDQFSVERPDGSNFTLKIRSTKLEDSAMYFCARRWTSGKSTDTQYFGPGTRLTVL.

This clonotype showed up just a few times. V gene TRBV28 combines with J gene TRBJ1-5, with D perhaps TRBD1 (6 bases). Trimming shortened V by 2 bases and J by 7 bases, and 15 bases separated the two germline ends. CDR1 MDHEN and CDR2 SYDVKM come from the germline V gene. This CDR3 spans 15 amino acids. The chain's CDR3 is CASSLRGGFEQPQHF. The CDR3 DNA follows: TGTGCCAGCAGTTTAAGAGGGGGGTTTGAACAGCCCCAGCATTTT.

This chain joins TRBV12-3 or TRBV12-4 and TRBJ2-6; D may be TRBD2 (7 bases). The V end was cut by 3 bases, the J end by 4 bases, with 16 bases between. This CDR3 has 17 residues. The CDR3 loop is CASSLRGGSAGANVLTF. The CDR3 bases are TGTGCCAGCAGTTTGAGGGGGGGTTCGGCGGGGGCCAACGTCCTGACTTTC.

This clonotype came up many times. This CDR3 is CSPEEPVLRSGQYF. The CDR3 nucleotides read TGCAGTCCCGAAGAGCCAGTTCTACGGTCGGGGCAGTACTTC. This sequence joins TRBV20-1 and TRBJ2-7; D is ambiguous. The CDR3 runs 14 residues. Trimming stripped 8 bases from V and 9 bases from J, with 26 bases between. The germline V gene encodes CDR1 DFQATT and CDR2 SNEGSKA (reference sequence).

This clonotype has a count of ten or more. The chain employs TRBV6-2 or TRBV6-3 and TRBJ1-5; D remains ambiguous. Germline assignment: CDR1 MNHEY and CDR2 SVGEGT. V was pared by 2 bases and J by 6 bases, with 14 bases between. This CDR3 has 15 amino acids. The CDR3, as DNA: TGTGCCAGCAGTTACGGGCCCTCTTTCCCTCAGCCCCAGCATTTT. Translating it yields CASSYGPSFPQPQHF.

This clonotype was counted many times. CDR3 DNA sequence: TGCGCCAGCAGCTTGGTCCGGGACTCCCGGATGGACACTGAAGCTTTCTTT. Translation gives CASSLVRDSRMDTEAFF. The chain employs TRBV5-1 and TRBJ1-1, with a tentative D call TRBD1 (5 bases). CDR3 length: 17 residues. Germline values: CDR1 SGHRS, CDR2 YFSETQ. V shed 0 bases and J shed 3 bases, with 18 bases lying between them.

In its sample, this clonotype was seen many times. The chain has TRBV12-3 or TRBV12-4 and TRBJ2-3; D remains unclear. Trimming shortened V by 2 bases and J by 2 bases, and 11 bases separated the two germline ends. The CDR3 is 15 amino acids. The CDR3 loop is CASSLLQPPTDTQYF. DNA for the CDR3: TGTGCCAGCAGTTTACTCCAGCCTCCCACAGATACGCAGTATTTT.

This chain uses TRBV11-2 with TRBJ1-5; 8 nucleotides align to TRBD1. Germline assignment: CDR1 SGHAT and CDR2 FQNNGV. The CDR3 sequence is 15 residues long. The V segment lost 3 bases and the J segment 6 bases; nucleotides outside the gene matches: 7. The CDR3 is CASSFQTGEGQPQHF. In DNA, the CDR3 is TGTGCCAGCAGCTTCCAGACAGGGGAGGGTCAGCCCCAGCATTTT.

There are many counts of this clonotype. The CDR3 sequence: CASSPIGGEKLFF. The CDR3 DNA reads TGTGCCAGCTCACCTATAGGGGGTGAAAAACTGTTTTTT. The chain employs TRBV18 and TRBJ1-4; TRBD1 is a possible D gene (6 bases). The CDR3 spans 13 residues. The V end lost 3 bases, the J end lost 7 bases, and 9 bases lay between the germline ends. The V gene's germline CDR1 is KGHSH and CDR2 LQKENI.

This clonotype occurred a few times. The chain combines TRBV6-5 with TRBJ2-3; no clear D gene. Trimming took 2 bases from V and 4 from J, leaving 7 bases between them. The germline V gene encodes CDR1 MNHEY and CDR2 SVGAGI. The CDR3 is 13 amino acids. The CDR3: CASSYKVPDTQYF. CDR3 bases: TGTGCCAGCAGTTACAAGGTACCAGATACGCAGTATTTT.

This clonotype was observed a handful of times. The chain uses TRBV9 and TRBJ1-5; no definite D call. The CDR3 extends over 13 amino acids. Trimming left V 4 bases short and J 4 bases short, with 9 bases between. Germline CDR1 and CDR2: SGDLS and YYNGEE. CDR3 nucleotides: TGTGCCAGCAGCCCCGGAGTGAATCAGCCCCAGCATTTT. Translation gives CASSPGVNQPQHF.

This clonotype occurred many times. The chain employs TRBV6-4 and TRBJ2-3; the D is unclear. Germline lookup yields CDR1 MRHNA and CDR2 SNTAGT. The CDR3 has 13 amino acids. V was cut by 5 bases and J by 11 bases, with 17 bases left in between. The CDR3 loop is CASSLYPLSGQYF. The CDR3 region has the DNA TGTGCCAGCAGTCTTTATCCACTTTCGGGGCAGTATTTT.

This clonotype showed up just a few times. J is TRBJ1-1 and V is TRBV28; D uncertain. Germline V gene sequence: CDR1 MDHEN, CDR2 SYDVKM. This CDR3 is built from 14 residues. Trimming removed 5 bases at V and 1 base at J, with 11 bases between. In nucleotides, the CDR3 is TGTGCCAGCAGTGGAGAAAACCCGAACACTGAAGCTTTCTTT. It specifies CASSGENPNTEAFF.

This clonotype was observed at least ten times. The chain is built from TRBV12-3 or TRBV12-4 and TRBJ2-1, with D hard to call. The CDR3 covers 12 residues. Trimming removed 7 bases at V and 3 bases at J, with 7 bases between. CDR3 nucleotide sequence: TGTGCCAGCACAAGAGACTACAATGAGCAGTTCTTC. It codes for CASTRDYNEQFF.

About this clonotype: This may come from a read error, since a much larger clone is one base off. This rearrangement joins TRBV7-9 to TRBJ2-1, with a tentative D call TRBD1 (6 bases). The length of the CDR3 is 15 residues. V lost 5 bases and J 8 bases, leaving 19 bases between the germline ends. Germline V gene data show CDR1 as SEHNR and CDR2 as FQNEAQ (reference sequence). The CDR3 loop is CASSHGQLTEDEQFF. DNA for the CDR3: TGTGCCAGCAGCCACGGACAGCTGACGGAGGATGAGCAGTTCTTC.

In this sample, this clonotype turned up a few times. The V and J genes are TRBV14 and TRBJ2-1; TRBD2 matches at 13 bases. V dropped 4 bases and J dropped 4; count of bases not matched to a gene: 13. CDR3 length: 19 amino acids. CDR1 is SGHDN, CDR2 FVKESK, per germline. CDR3: CASSPLGLAGEARYNEQFF. In DNA form, the CDR3 reads TGTGCCAGCAGCCCGTTAGGACTAGCGGGGGAAGCGCGGTACAATGAGCAGTTCTTC.

The V call is TRBV5-1, the J call TRBJ2-7; D is undetermined. The CDR3 consists of 12 residues. V lost 2 bases and J lost 4, with 7 bases in between. Germline-derived CDR1 and CDR2 are SGHRS and YFSETQ. The CDR3 sequence is CASSFTGYEQYF. The CDR3 DNA sequence: TGCGCCAGCAGCTTTACCGGGTACGAGCAGTACTTC.

This clonotype appeared a few times. This chain joins TRBV7-2 and TRBJ2-6; 10 bases fit TRBD1. The CDR3 consists of 18 residues. Germline V lookup: CDR1 SGHTA, CDR2 FQGNSA. V lost 1 base and J lost 4; bases outside the gene matches: 7. CDR3 residues: CASSLVGTGATGANVLTF. CDR3 bases: TGTGCCAGCAGCTTAGTGGGGACAGGGGCAACGGGGGCCAACGTCCTGACTTTC.

In its sample, this clonotype was seen many times. The chain recombines TRBV7-9 with TRBJ2-3, with 10 bases matching TRBD2. This CDR3 comprises 17 residues. Trimming at V came to 4 bases and at J to 0 bases, leaving 7 bases not matched to a gene. Germline CDR1 reads SEHNR; CDR2 reads FQNEAQ (reference sequence). The CDR3 region has the DNA TGTGCCAGCAGCTCCCGGCTAGCGGGGGCCAGCACAGATACGCAGTATTTT. This translates into CASSSRLAGASTDTQYF.

This clonotype showed up just a few times. V usage is TRBV27 and J usage is TRBJ2-1, with 13 bases aligning to TRBD2. Germline trimming cut 7 bases from V and 9 bases from J; bases unmatched to any gene: 12. CDR3 length equals 16 residues. Germline CDR1 reads MNHEY; CDR2 reads SMNVEV (reference sequence). CDR3 nucleotide sequence: TGTGCCAGCACTCCGACTAGCGGGGGGACACTGGCTGAGCAGTTCTTC. Protein product: CASTPTSGGTLAEQFF.

This clonotype turned up a few times. The chain has TRBV6-2 or TRBV6-3 and TRBJ1-4, with D possibly matching TRBD1 (5 bases). This CDR3 has 14 amino acids. The V gene lost 2 bases and the J gene lost 1 base, with 5 bases spanning the gap. Looked up from germline, CDR1 is MNHEY and CDR2 is SVGEGT. CDR3 sequence reads: CASSYRGTNEKLFF. The DNA for the CDR3 is TGTGCCAGCAGTTACAGGGGAACTAATGAAAAACTGTTTTTT.

V is TRBV12-3 or TRBV12-4 and J is TRBJ1-1; 8 nucleotides match TRBD1. V dropped 4 bases and J dropped 4; count of bases not matched to a gene: 2. The CDR3 loop spans 13 amino acids. CDR3 sequence: CASSWTGRTEAFF. CDR3 DNA: TGTGCCAGCAGTTGGACAGGGCGCACTGAAGCTTTCTTT.

At least ten counts were recorded for this clonotype. CDR3 bases: TGCAGCGTTGAAGAAAGGACCTCTTTGACCTACGAGCAGTACTTC. It translates to CSVEERTSLTYEQYF. The chain is built from TRBV29-1 and TRBJ2-7; D remains unclear. The V gene's germline CDR1 is SQVTM and CDR2 ANQGSEA. This CDR3 is built from 15 residues. Trimming took off 0 bases at V and 2 bases at J, with 14 bases between the two ends.

At least ten counts were recorded for this clonotype. This chain joins TRBV20-1 and TRBJ2-3; the D gene is possibly TRBD2 (6 bases). Trimming removed 0 bases at V and 0 bases at J, with 10 bases between. The CDR3 length is 15 residues. CDR1 DFQATT and CDR2 SNEGSKA come from the germline V gene (reference sequence). CDR3 residues: CSARDIGGSTDTQYF. CDR3 sequence (DNA): TGCAGTGCTAGAGATATCGGGGGAAGCACAGATACGCAGTATTTT.